Listed below are T cell receptor beta chains from one sample, sequenced in a study of CD8 T cells in Susac syndrome. TCRdb re-called the immunoSEQ multiplex PCR reads through MiXCR, storing one row per CDR3 protein. Among over 300,000 distinct CDR3 sequences listed, 92% were seen once. The source material was CD4+ T cells from PBMCs. All receptors come from a human donor with multiple sclerosis. The CDR3 runs from the conserved cysteine through the conserved F or W. Fields, in order: D gene, clone size, J gene, V gene, CDR3 DNA, CDR3 protein. The D gene is left open where the match is weak. Clone size, where shown, is once, few, many, or a class for clones that have expanded.

-,once,TRBJ1-1,TRBV7-9,TGTGCCACCAGACTGACGAACACTGAAGCTTTCTTT,CATRLTNTEAFF
-,-,TRBJ1-1,TRBV6-1,TGTGCCAGCGGCGTGGGCCGGGAAGCTTTCTTT,CASGVGREAFF
-,-,TRBJ1-3,TRBV7-2,TGTGCCAGCAGCTTAGCCCCGGAGCTTCGTAGCTCTGGAAACACCATATATTTT,CASSLAPELRSSGNTIYF
TRBD2,few,TRBJ2-5,TRBV7-9,TGTGCCAGCAGCTTGACTAGCGGGAGGGAGACCCAGTACTTC,CASSLTSGRETQYF
-,-,TRBJ1-1,TRBV7-7,TGTGCTAGCAGCTTATCCCCCCTCACTGAAGCTTTCTTT,CASSLSPLTEAFF
TRBD1,-,TRBJ1-2,TRBV5-6,TGTGCCAGCAGATCCGGGACAGCATATATTGGCTACACCTTC,CASRSGTAYIGYTF
-,-,TRBJ2-3,TRBV5-4,TGTGCCAGCAGCCCTCAACGCACAGATACGCAGTATTTT,CASSPQRTDTQYF
TRBD1,-,TRBJ1-2,TRBV6-5,TGTGCCAGCAGTACGAGACAGGGAGTTTATGGCTACACCTTC,CASSTRQGVYGYTF
-,-,TRBJ2-3,TRBV24-1,TGTGCCACCAGTGAGGTTAGCACAGATACGCAGTATTTT,CATSEVSTDTQYF
-,-,TRBJ1-1,TRBV10-3,TGTGCCATCAGTGAGTCTTCCGATAGGAACACTGAAGCTTTCTTT,CAISESSDRNTEAFF
TRBD1,-,TRBJ1-1,TRBV29-1,TGCAGCGTGGACAGGGGGGACACTGAAGCTTTCTTT,CSVDRGDTEAFF
TRBD2,-,TRBJ2-5,TRBV18,TGTGCCAGCACCCTAGGACTAGTCGAAGAGACCCAGTACTTC,CASTLGLVEETQYF
-,once,TRBJ1-2,TRBV2,TGTGCCAGCAGTGAAGCGCGGGGGTTTGGCTACACCTTC,CASSEARGFGYTF
-,-,TRBJ1-4,TRBV5-1,TGCGCCAGCAGCCCCCTTGAGGACACAACTAATGAAAAACTGTTTTTT,CASSPLEDTTNEKLFF
-,-,TRBJ2-3,TRBV20-1,TGCAGTGCTACCCCCCTTAACTGGGGTACTAGCACAGATACGCAGTATTTT,CSATPLNWGTSTDTQYF